This note documents a single TCR beta chain sequence. The antigen is undetermined. V was pared by 3 bases and J by 0 bases, with 9 bases between. Germline CDR1 and CDR2: SGHVS and FQNEAQ. This CDR3 region has 14 residues. Researchers divided each subset's genomic DNA evenly across several immunoSEQ plates. Assay: immunoSEQ multiplex PCR; the TCRdb copy retains only in-frame clones and omits some. This sample carries 1.4 million to 1.5 million clones, approximately 97% of them seen once, and the ten largest clones take approximately 1.1%. The data derive from a study of shared clonotypes between healthy human individuals. General study findings and limits: Naive subsets, compared against memory subsets, generally had larger estimated richness values. Sequencing depth was expected to affect clonotype sharing among donors.

The clonotype comes from a man aged 25 to 40 in good health. Material: naive CD4+ T cells sorted from blood. As for subset: CD45RA+ positively selected. The genes are TRBV7-8 and TRBJ2-7, with TRBD2 as a possible D gene (5 bases). CDR3 residues: CASSFGVSSYEQYF. Here the CDR3 DNA reads TGTGCCAGCAGCTTCGGGGTCTCCTCCTACGAGCAGTACTTC.